Listed below are T cell receptor beta chains from one sample, sequenced in a study of T cell repertoires in cytomegalovirus infection. TCRdb reprocessed the reads with MiXCR, giving one entry per CDR3 protein. The sample has some 600,000 distinct CDR3 sequences; 24% are singletons. The sample consisted of CD8+ T cells from PBMCs. The receptors here all came from a human donor in good health (CMV status not recorded). Some clones in this sample may be carry-over from other donors' samples. CDR3s include the opening cysteine and the closing phenylalanine or tryptophan. The D gene is left open where the match is weak. The size of a clone is reported for some rows only, either as once, few or many, or as a class for expanded clones.

cdr3_nt cdr3_aa d_call j_call clone_size v_call
TGTGCCAGCAGTTTATCTATTAGCTCCTACAATGAGCAGTTCTTC CASSLSISSYNEQFF NA TRBJ2-1 few TRBV27
TGTGCCAGCACCTTTACAGTCCGAAGCCTCTCTGGGGCCAACGTCCTGACTTTC CASTFTVRSLSGANVLTF NA TRBJ2-6 NA TRBV28
TGTGCCAGCAGCTTAGTGGGGTACGCGGGTTCTAACACAGATACGCAGTATTTT CASSLVGYAGSNTDTQYF NA TRBJ2-3 NA TRBV11-2
TGTGCCAGCAACCGGGACAGGTCGCCAGATACGCAGTATTTT CASNRDRSPDTQYF TRBD1 TRBJ2-3 few TRBV2
TGTGCCAGCAGATCTTTACTAGCGGACTCCTACAATGAGCAGTTCTTC CASRSLLADSYNEQFF TRBD2 TRBJ2-1 NA TRBV28
TGCAGCGTCCAGGGGGGGGAAAACTATGGCTACACCTTC CSVQGGENYGYTF TRBD1 TRBJ1-2 few TRBV29-1
TGCGCCAGCAGCCGAGCTGACCGTCCGGATGAGCAGTTCTTC CASSRADRPDEQFF NA TRBJ2-1 many TRBV4-1
TGTGCCAGCAGTTTAAAGGAAAGGGCGGAGGAGACCCAGTACTTC CASSLKERAEETQYF NA TRBJ2-5 many TRBV12-3/TRBV12-4
TGTGCCAGCAGCCGGGACAGGTCCGGGGGTTACCTCACAGATACGCAGTATTTT CASSRDRSGGYLTDTQYF TRBD1 TRBJ2-3 many TRBV7-2
TGTGCCAGCAGTGTGGGACAGGGCAGAATGCAGCCCCAGCATTTT CASSVGQGRMQPQHF TRBD1 TRBJ1-5 many TRBV12-3/TRBV12-4
TGTGCCAGCAGTTACCTGGGGACAGCCTTCTCTGGAAACACCATATATTTT CASSYLGTAFSGNTIYF TRBD1 TRBJ1-3 NA TRBV6-5
TGCAGTGCTCAACACCCCGGGACAGGGGTCCGCCAGCCCCAGCATTTT CSAQHPGTGVRQPQHF TRBD1 TRBJ1-5 NA TRBV20-1
TGTGCCAGCAGTTACCAGTCTAGCGGCTACAATGAGCAGTTCTTC CASSYQSSGYNEQFF TRBD2 TRBJ2-1 NA TRBV7-3
TGTGCCAGCAGCGACCAGATCAGGGGAGGACGCAATCAGCCCCAGCATTTT CASSDQIRGGRNQPQHF NA TRBJ1-5 NA TRBV11-2
TGTGCCAGCAGCGCCTCGACAGGGGGCGCTTACAATGAGCAGTTCTTC CASSASTGGAYNEQFF TRBD1 TRBJ2-1 many TRBV7-8
TGTGCCAGTACGGGTTCCGATGAGCAGTTCTTC CASTGSDEQFF NA TRBJ2-1 NA TRBV19
TGCAGCGTTGATTCGGACAGCCGCGATGAGCAGTTCTTC CSVDSDSRDEQFF NA TRBJ2-1 NA TRBV29-1
TGTGCCTCTCCGCAAGACCAGTACTTC CASPQDQYF NA TRBJ2-5 NA TRBV12-3/TRBV12-4
TGCAGCGTTGGGAGGGAGGCTTCTGAAGCTTTCTTT CSVGREASEAFF NA TRBJ1-1 NA TRBV29-1
TGTGCCAGCAGCTTGGTTGGGGCAGGACGAGGCTACACCTTC CASSLVGAGRGYTF NA TRBJ1-2 few TRBV5-5
TGTGCCAGCAGCTTAGGGTTGGCAGTCCACACTGAAGCTTTCTTT CASSLGLAVHTEAFF NA TRBJ1-1 few TRBV7-6
TGTGCCAGCAGTGATTGGGAGGAGAACACTGAAGCTTTCTTT CASSDWEENTEAFF NA TRBJ1-1 NA TRBV2
TGTGCCACCAGCAGAGATCTGGACAGATTGAACACCGGGGAGCTGTTTTTT CATSRDLDRLNTGELFF NA TRBJ2-2 few TRBV15
TGTGCCAGCAGGTGGGAAACGGCCAAAAACATTCAGTACTTC CASRWETAKNIQYF NA TRBJ2-4 few TRBV7-9
TGTGCCAGCAGCCCCGAGGGGAAGGACTACGAGCAGTACTTC CASSPEGKDYEQYF NA TRBJ2-7 many TRBV12-3/TRBV12-4
TGTGCCAGCAGTACCGGGACAGGGCCCCTCCAGTACTTC CASSTGTGPLQYF TRBD1 TRBJ2-7 NA TRBV27
TGTGCCAGCAGCTGGGGGGCCACCCGACGATTGAATGAAAAACTGTTTTTT CASSWGATRRLNEKLFF NA TRBJ1-4 many TRBV7-6
TGTGCCAGCAGGCAGTCGGATACGCAGTATTTT CASRQSDTQYF NA TRBJ2-3 NA TRBV6-2/TRBV6-3
TGCGCCAGCAGCAAAGCCCCCGGGACTAGCGGGGAGCTTAATGGCACCGGGGAGCTGTTTTTT CASSKAPGTSGELNGTGELFF TRBD2 TRBJ2-2 few TRBV23-1
TGTGCCAGCAGCTTGATGGCTAGCGGGGTCAACGAGCAGTACTTC CASSLMASGVNEQYF TRBD2 TRBJ2-7 few TRBV5-8
TGTGCCAGCAGCCAAGTTAAGACAGGGGCGGCGAGAGATACGCAGTATTTT CASSQVKTGAARDTQYF TRBD1 TRBJ2-3 few TRBV3-1
TGTGCCAGCAGTGAATCCGACGACTACAATTCACCCCTCCACTTT CASSESDDYNSPLHF NA TRBJ1-6 NA TRBV2
TGCAGTGCTAGAGAGGAGGGGACTAGATGGGGACAAGAGACCCAGTACTTC CSAREEGTRWGQETQYF TRBD2 TRBJ2-5 NA TRBV20-1
TGTGCCAGCAGCCTTGCCGGGACTCTGAACACCGGGGAGCTGTTTTTT CASSLAGTLNTGELFF NA TRBJ2-2 few TRBV5-4
TGTGCCAGCAGTTTATCGTGGGACAGGGCGGCTGGCTACACCTTC CASSLSWDRAAGYTF TRBD1 TRBJ1-2 few TRBV27
TGTGCCAGCAGCTCCTTCACGACAAGGGGAAACGGCACCGGGGAGCTGTTTTTT CASSSFTTRGNGTGELFF NA TRBJ2-2 many TRBV7-8
TGTGCCACCAGTGATTTGGGGGCGGTATCATACAATGAGCAGTTCTTC CATSDLGAVSYNEQFF NA TRBJ2-1 few TRBV24-1
TGTGCCAGCAGTTACTTAGGGAGTGATACGCAGTATTTT CASSYLGSDTQYF NA TRBJ2-3 few TRBV6-5
TGCAGCGTTGAAGGGGGGCTAGAGCAGTTCTTC CSVEGGLEQFF NA TRBJ2-1 NA TRBV29-1
TGTGCCAGCAGCGGAACTGGCAGAGGCTACACCTTC CASSGTGRGYTF NA TRBJ1-2 few TRBV7-9
TGTGCCAGCAGCCAAGATCTTAGGGTCTCACGTTACGGCTACACCTTC CASSQDLRVSRYGYTF NA TRBJ1-2 NA TRBV14
TGTGCCAGCAGGCTCGGGACAGATACGCAGTATTTT CASRLGTDTQYF NA TRBJ2-3 many TRBV7-9
TGTGCCAGCAGCCCCCGGACTAGCGGGGAGACCGAAGAGACCCAGTACTTC CASSPRTSGETEETQYF TRBD2 TRBJ2-5 few TRBV28
TGTGCCAGCAGAGTAAGAGTGACAGATACGCAGTATTTT CASRVRVTDTQYF NA TRBJ2-3 NA TRBV7-9
TGTGCCAGTCCGACTAGCGGGGATAAAAACATTCAGTACTTC CASPTSGDKNIQYF TRBD2 TRBJ2-4 many TRBV2
TGCGCCAGCAGCCAAGCTAGCGGGGATTACTACGAGCAGTACTTC CASSQASGDYYEQYF TRBD2 TRBJ2-7 NA TRBV4-1
TGTGCCAGCAGCCCCAGTGATACGAACACCGGGGAGCTGTTTTTT CASSPSDTNTGELFF NA TRBJ2-2 many TRBV4-2
TGTGCCAGCGAGCCGTCCACAGGGACCGATGAGCAGTTCTTC CASEPSTGTDEQFF NA TRBJ2-1 NA TRBV14
TGCAGCGTTGAAATTGATGACACTGAAGCTTTCTTT CSVEIDDTEAFF NA TRBJ1-1 NA TRBV29-1
TGTGCCAGCAGACCAACAGGAGAAAAGATAACCGCTGAAGCTTTCTTT CASRPTGEKITAEAFF NA TRBJ1-1 many TRBV28
TGTGCCAGCAGTTACCCCCGGACAGATAGTGTCGGCTTTGGCTACACCTTC CASSYPRTDSVGFGYTF NA TRBJ1-2 many TRBV6-6
TGTGCTAGCAGCTTACAAACGGGGGTTGAGCAGTTCTTC CASSLQTGVEQFF NA TRBJ2-1 few TRBV7-6
TGTGCCAGCAGCTTAGCGGGACAGGGGTTCACAGATACGCAGTATTTT CASSLAGQGFTDTQYF TRBD1 TRBJ2-3 NA TRBV11-1
TGTGCCAGCAGCTTAGCGCCTCCGTTGACAGGGTATCCCGAGCAGTACTTC CASSLAPPLTGYPEQYF TRBD1 TRBJ2-7 few TRBV7-6
TGTGCCAGCACCAGCTGGGGCAACCAAGAGACCCAGTACTTC CASTSWGNQETQYF NA TRBJ2-5 NA TRBV7-9
TGCAGCGTCCCCGCGGCAGGGGAAAAAACTGAAGCTTTCTTT CSVPAAGEKTEAFF NA TRBJ1-1 NA TRBV29-1
TGTGCCAGCAGTTACCTATTGCCGGGACTAGCCAAAAACATTCAGTACTTC CASSYLLPGLAKNIQYF NA TRBJ2-4 many TRBV6-2/TRBV6-3
TGTGCCAGCAGCGGGAGACAGGGTTATTTTGGGAATGAGCAGTTCTTC CASSGRQGYFGNEQFF TRBD1 TRBJ2-1 NA TRBV7-9